These T cell receptor beta chains were read from a single sample in a study of blood T cells in healthy people across ages. One entry per CDR3 protein, called by TCRdb with MiXCR from the 5' RACE reads. The sample shows some 370,000 distinct CDR3 sequences, approximately 52% of them seen only once. Sequenced: blood. The receptors shown here come from a man in his fifties or sixties in good health. Each CDR3 is given with its conserved first and last residue. The order of the fields is J gene, V gene, CDR3 length, D gene, clone size, CDR3 DNA, CDR3 protein. The D gene is left open where the match is weak. Not all rows give a size; the values are once, few, many and, for expanded clones, a class.

j_gene: TRBJ2-7
v_gene: TRBV28
len: 14
d_gene: -
abundance: -
CDR3nt: TGTGCCAGCAGTCCCGTCATCGAAGCCTACGAGCAGTACTTC
CDR3aa: CASSPVIEAYEQYF

j_gene: TRBJ2-4
v_gene: TRBV28
len: 16
d_gene: TRBD1
abundance: -
CDR3nt: TGTGCCAGCAGTCGATGGACAGGGGCCACCAAAAACATTCAGTACTTC
CDR3aa: CASSRWTGATKNIQYF

j_gene: TRBJ2-1
v_gene: TRBV13
len: 16
d_gene: -
abundance: few
CDR3nt: TGTGCCAGCAGCTTAGACGCGCAGGGGTCTTACAATGAGCAGTTCTTC
CDR3aa: CASSLDAQGSYNEQFF

j_gene: TRBJ2-2
v_gene: TRBV6-1
len: 15
d_gene: -
abundance: few
CDR3nt: TGTGCCAGCAGTGGCGACAGGAATTTTCGCGGGGAGCTGTTTTTT
CDR3aa: CASSGDRNFRGELFF

j_gene: TRBJ1-6
v_gene: TRBV19
len: 15
d_gene: TRBD1
abundance: -
CDR3nt: TGTGCCAGTAGCCCGGACAGGGCGATGGGATCACCCCTCCACTTT
CDR3aa: CASSPDRAMGSPLHF

j_gene: TRBJ2-1
v_gene: TRBV20-1
len: 14
d_gene: TRBD2
abundance: -
CDR3nt: TGCAGTGCCCCAGGGACTAGCGGGGACAATGAGCAGTTCTTC
CDR3aa: CSAPGTSGDNEQFF

j_gene: TRBJ2-3
v_gene: TRBV5-1
len: 15
d_gene: -
abundance: -
CDR3nt: TGCGCCAGCAGCTCCACAGGGATGGACACAGATACGCAGTATTTT
CDR3aa: CASSSTGMDTDTQYF

j_gene: TRBJ2-6
v_gene: TRBV12-3/TRBV12-4
len: 13
d_gene: -
abundance: many
CDR3nt: TGTGCCAGCAGCTCCTCTGGGGCCAACGTCCTGACTTTC
CDR3aa: CASSSSGANVLTF

j_gene: TRBJ2-3
v_gene: TRBV15
len: 19
d_gene: TRBD2
abundance: -
CDR3nt: TGTGCCACCAGCAGAGACCAAGGGACTAGCGGGAGGGTCACAGATACGCAGTATTTT
CDR3aa: CATSRDQGTSGRVTDTQYF

j_gene: TRBJ2-6
v_gene: TRBV10-3
len: 17
d_gene: -
abundance: few
CDR3nt: TGTGCCATCACCCGGGGGTTAGGTCGTTCTGGGGCCAACGTCCTGACTTTC
CDR3aa: CAITRGLGRSGANVLTF

j_gene: TRBJ1-5
v_gene: TRBV2
len: 13
d_gene: -
abundance: -
CDR3nt: TGTGCCAGCATGACCGATTACAATCAGCCCCAGCATTTT
CDR3aa: CASMTDYNQPQHF

j_gene: TRBJ2-3
v_gene: TRBV11-3
len: 16
d_gene: TRBD1
abundance: -
CDR3nt: TGTGCCAGCAGCTTTGTCACAGGGGGTTCCACAGATACGCAGTATTTT
CDR3aa: CASSFVTGGSTDTQYF

j_gene: TRBJ2-5
v_gene: TRBV5-1
len: 14
d_gene: -
abundance: -
CDR3nt: TGCGCCAGCAGTAAGACCGTACCCCAAGAGACCCAGTACTTC
CDR3aa: CASSKTVPQETQYF

j_gene: TRBJ1-1
v_gene: TRBV7-2
len: 14
d_gene: -
abundance: -
CDR3nt: TGTGCCAGCAGCCCCCGCGGGGGAACGTCTGAAGCTTTCTTT
CDR3aa: CASSPRGGTSEAFF